Shown below are 11 T cell receptor beta chains from a single sample sequenced in a study of cytomegalovirus exposure and HLA in healthy donors. Primers: 60 Vbeta forward and 13 Jbeta reverse. Sequencing was performed with immunoSEQ multiplex PCR; in TCRdb, only in-frame clones are kept and a portion is missing. The sample lists approximately 140,000 clones; roughly 78% were seen once. Sequences were obtained from PBMCs. The receptors originated from a man in his fifties or sixties in good health and CMV-seropositive.

V and J are TRBV6-6 and TRBJ2-5, with TRBD2 as a possible D gene (6 bases). Germline-derived CDR1 and CDR2 are MNHNY and SVGAGI (reference sequence). V dropped 0 bases and J dropped 2 bases, with 10 bases sitting between them. The CDR3 has 15 amino acids. CDR3 region: CASSYSEGRQETQYF. For the CDR3, the DNA is TGTGCCAGCAGTTACTCGGAGGGGCGGCAAGAGACCCAGTACTTC.

The J gene is TRBJ1-1, the V gene TRBV10-3, with no clear D. The CDR3 has 13 amino acids. Germline V gene sequence: CDR1 ENHRY, CDR2 SYGVKD. The V end was cut by 7 bases, the J end by 3 bases, with 12 bases between. This CDR3 reads CAITPTADTEAFF. In DNA, the CDR3 is TGTGCCATCACCCCCACAGCGGACACTGAAGCTTTCTTT.

The chain combines TRBV27 with TRBJ1-1; D uncertain. With 7 bases removed from V and 3 bases from J, the gap between germline ends came to 9 bases. Per germline, CDR1 MNHEY and CDR2 SMNVEV (reference sequence). This CDR3 has 12 residues. The CDR3 DNA reads as TGTGCCAGCACCGTGGCGGACACTGAAGCTTTCTTT. Protein product: CASTVADTEAFF.

The rearrangement joins TRBV7-9 to TRBJ2-3; unclear D gene. CDR3 size: 14 residues. The germline V gene has CDR1 SEHNR and CDR2 FQNEAQ (reference sequence). V was trimmed by 1 base and J by 2 bases, leaving 7 bases between them. For the CDR3, the DNA is TGTGCCAGCAGCTTAGGTTCTCCCACAGATACGCAGTATTTT. Translated, it gives CASSLGSPTDTQYF.

This rearrangement joins TRBV18 to TRBJ2-3, with 7 bases matching TRBD2. J gave up 1 base and V 8 bases, and 9 bases lay outside the gene matches. CDR1 and CDR2 (germline): KGHSH, LQKENI. The CDR3 runs to 15 residues. The CDR3 DNA follows: TGTGCCAGCCGACCTAGCGGAGACCGCACAGATACGCAGTATTTT. Its protein is CASRPSGDRTDTQYF.

Notes on this clone: One end of the junction varies from germline; a read error may be responsible. V is TRBV11-3 and J is TRBJ2-1, with unresolved D. Per the germline V gene, CDR1 is SGHNT and CDR2 is YENEEA. The CDR3 is made up of 16 amino acids. CDR3 sequence (DNA): TGTGCCAGCAGCCAGCCCGGCCTCAGCTCCTACAGTGAGCAGTTCTTC. Translating gives CASSQPGLSSYSEQFF.

The rearrangement uses TRBV2 and TRBJ2-3, with 7 positions matching TRBD1. The CDR3 has 15 amino acids. The germline CDR1 and CDR2 sequences are SNHLY and FYNNEI. Trimming took 6 bases from V and 2 from J; bases not matched to a gene: 8. The CDR3 sequence is CASRSGTDNTDTQYF. The DNA for the CDR3 is TGTGCCAGCAGGTCCGGGACAGACAACACAGATACGCAGTATTTT.

The chain combines TRBV18 with TRBJ2-7; 9 nucleotides align to TRBD2. V was clipped by 0 bases and J by 5 bases; unmatched bases: 5. Germline assignment: CDR1 KGHSH and CDR2 LQKENI. The CDR3 sequence is 15 residues long. The DNA of the CDR3 is TGTGCCAGCTCACCACCTAGCGGGAGAGGGAACGAGCAGTACTTC. Translation: CASSPPSGRGNEQYF.

V gene TRBV12-5 combines with J gene TRBJ2-1, with 7 bases that match TRBD1. The CDR3 is 13 residues long. Germline V gene lookup returns CDR1 LGHNT and CDR2 FRNRAP. J lost 6 bases, V lost 6 bases, and 5 bases had no gene match. The CDR3 spells CASGLGQINEQFF. CDR3 DNA: TGTGCTAGTGGCCTGGGACAGATCAATGAGCAGTTCTTC.

Comment on this clone: The junction shows a germline mismatch at one end, possibly a read error. The rearrangement uses TRBV7-9 and TRBJ2-5, with a tentative D call TRBD2 (6 bases). The CDR3 consists of 17 residues. Germline V lookup: CDR1 SEHNR, CDR2 FQNEAQ (reference sequence). This CDR3 is CSSSDLTAGQTKETQYF. For the CDR3, the DNA is TGTTCCAGCAGCGATCTAACAGCGGGCCAGACCAAAGAGACCCAGTACTTC.

The chain combines TRBV29-1 with TRBJ1-4; D might be TRBD1 (6 bases). This CDR3 region has 12 residues. Trimming removed 7 bases from V and 3 bases from J, with 9 bases in between. Germline values: CDR1 SQVTM, CDR2 ANQGSEA. CDR3 sequence: CSGKGANEKLFF. The DNA for the CDR3 is TGCAGCGGGAAGGGGGCTAATGAAAAACTGTTTTTT.